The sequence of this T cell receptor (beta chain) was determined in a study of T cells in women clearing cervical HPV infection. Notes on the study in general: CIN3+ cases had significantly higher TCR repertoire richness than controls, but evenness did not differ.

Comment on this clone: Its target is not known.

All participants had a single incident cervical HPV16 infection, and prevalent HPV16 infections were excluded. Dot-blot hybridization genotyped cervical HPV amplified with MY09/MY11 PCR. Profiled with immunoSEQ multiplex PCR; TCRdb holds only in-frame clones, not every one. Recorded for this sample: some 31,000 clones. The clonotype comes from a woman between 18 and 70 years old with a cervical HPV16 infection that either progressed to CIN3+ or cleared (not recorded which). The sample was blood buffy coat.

The CDR3 here is CASSPQGPPYEQYF. The sequenced part of the CDR3 DNA is TGCGCCAGCAGCCCACAGGGGCCACCCTACGAG. This chain uses TRBV5-1 with TRBJ2-7; 7 nucleotides align to TRBD1. The CDR3 goes on 3 residues after the read ends, and that part is filled in from the germline J gene. V shed 4 bases and J 2 bases; nucleotides not matched to a gene: 6. The CDR3 covers 14 residues. Per germline, CDR1 SGHRS and CDR2 YFSETQ.